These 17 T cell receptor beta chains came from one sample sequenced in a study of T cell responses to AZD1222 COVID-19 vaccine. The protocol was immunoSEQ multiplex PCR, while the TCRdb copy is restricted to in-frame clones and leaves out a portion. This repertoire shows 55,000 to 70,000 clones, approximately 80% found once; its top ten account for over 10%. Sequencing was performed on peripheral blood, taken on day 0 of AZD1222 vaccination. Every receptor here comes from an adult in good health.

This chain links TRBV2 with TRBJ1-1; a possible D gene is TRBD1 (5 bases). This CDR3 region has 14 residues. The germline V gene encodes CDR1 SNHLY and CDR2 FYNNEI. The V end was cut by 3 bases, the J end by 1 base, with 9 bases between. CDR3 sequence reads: CASSELGPNTEAFF. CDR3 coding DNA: TGTGCCAGCAGTGAGCTGGGGCCGAACACTGAAGCTTTCTTT.

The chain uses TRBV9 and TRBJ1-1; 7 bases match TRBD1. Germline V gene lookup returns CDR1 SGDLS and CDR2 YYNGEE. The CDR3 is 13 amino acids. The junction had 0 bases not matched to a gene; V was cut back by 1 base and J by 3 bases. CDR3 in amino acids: CASSVQGDTEAFF. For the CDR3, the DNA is TGTGCCAGCAGCGTACAGGGGGACACTGAAGCTTTCTTT.

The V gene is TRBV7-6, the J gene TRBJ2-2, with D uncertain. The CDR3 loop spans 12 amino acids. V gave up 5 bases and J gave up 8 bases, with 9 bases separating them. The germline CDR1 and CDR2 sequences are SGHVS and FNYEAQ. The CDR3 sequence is CASSLDIGELFF. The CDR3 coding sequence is TGTGCCAGCAGCCTAGACATAGGGGAGCTGTTTTTT. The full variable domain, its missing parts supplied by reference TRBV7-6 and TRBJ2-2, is GAGVSQSPRYKVTKRGQDVALRCDPISGHVSLYWYRQALGQGPEFLTYFNYEAQQDKSGLPNDRFSAERPEGSISTLTIQRTEQRDSAMYRCASSLDIGELFFGEGSRLTVL.

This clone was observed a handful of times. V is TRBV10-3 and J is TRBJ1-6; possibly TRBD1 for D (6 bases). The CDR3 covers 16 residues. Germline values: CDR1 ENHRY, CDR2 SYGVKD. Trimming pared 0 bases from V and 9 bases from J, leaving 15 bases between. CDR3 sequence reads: CAISESGPGVGSPLHF. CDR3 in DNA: TGTGCCATCAGTGAGTCGGGGCCAGGGGTAGGTTCACCCCTCCACTTT.

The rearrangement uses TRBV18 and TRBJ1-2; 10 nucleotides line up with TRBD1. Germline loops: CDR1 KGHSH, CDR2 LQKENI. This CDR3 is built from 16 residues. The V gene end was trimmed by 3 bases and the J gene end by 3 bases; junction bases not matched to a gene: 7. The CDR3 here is CASSPLRQGADYGYTF. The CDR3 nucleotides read TGTGCCAGCTCACCCCTAAGACAGGGGGCGGACTATGGCTACACCTTC.

CDR3 DNA: TGTGCCAGTACTCCCCGCGCGGGACAGGGCTTTGAGCAGTTCTTC. Translated, it gives CASTPRAGQGFEQFF. The rearrangement uses TRBV19 and TRBJ2-1; TRBD1 agrees at 9 bases. CDR3 size: 15 residues. With V trimmed by 7 bases and J by 9 bases, 13 bases remained unmatched. Germline V gives CDR1 LNHDA, CDR2 SQIVND (reference sequence).

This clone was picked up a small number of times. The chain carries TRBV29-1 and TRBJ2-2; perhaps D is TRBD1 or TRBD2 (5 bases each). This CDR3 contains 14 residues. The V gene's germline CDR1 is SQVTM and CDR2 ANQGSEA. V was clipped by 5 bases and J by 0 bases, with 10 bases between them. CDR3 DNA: TGCAGCGTTTCGGGGCCATCGAACACCGGGGAGCTGTTTTTT. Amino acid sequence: CSVSGPSNTGELFF.

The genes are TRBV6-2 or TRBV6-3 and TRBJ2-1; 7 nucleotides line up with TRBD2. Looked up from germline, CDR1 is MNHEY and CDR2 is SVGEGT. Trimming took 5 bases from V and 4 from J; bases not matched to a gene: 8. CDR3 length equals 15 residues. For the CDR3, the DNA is TGTGCCAGCAGTCCGTTGAGCGGGACGTACAATGAGCAGTTCTTC. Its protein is CASSPLSGTYNEQFF.

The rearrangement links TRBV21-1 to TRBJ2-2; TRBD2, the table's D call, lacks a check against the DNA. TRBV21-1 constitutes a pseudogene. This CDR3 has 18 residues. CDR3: CASSKGTSSAIRPGELFF. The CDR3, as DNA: TGTGCCAGCAGCAAGGGGACTAGTTCTGCAATCAGACCCGGGGAGCTGTTTTTT.

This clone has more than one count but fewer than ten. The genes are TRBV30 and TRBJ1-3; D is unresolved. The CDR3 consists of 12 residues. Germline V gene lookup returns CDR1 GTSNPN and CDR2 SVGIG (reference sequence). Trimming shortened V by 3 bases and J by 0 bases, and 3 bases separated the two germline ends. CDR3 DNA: TGTGCCTGGAGCAACTCTGGAAACACCATATATTTT. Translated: CAWSNSGNTIYF.

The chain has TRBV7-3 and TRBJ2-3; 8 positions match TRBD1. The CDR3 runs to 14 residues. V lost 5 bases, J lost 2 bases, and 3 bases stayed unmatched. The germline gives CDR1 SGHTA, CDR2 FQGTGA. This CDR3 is CASSPGQDTDTQYF. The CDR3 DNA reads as TGTGCCAGCAGCCCGGGACAGGACACAGATACGCAGTATTTT.

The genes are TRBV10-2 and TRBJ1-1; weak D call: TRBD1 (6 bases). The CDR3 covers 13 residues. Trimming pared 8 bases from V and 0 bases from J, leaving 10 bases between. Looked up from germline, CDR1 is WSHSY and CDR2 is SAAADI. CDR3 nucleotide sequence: TGCGCCAGCGCTACAGGGATGAACACTGAAGCTTTCTTT. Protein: CASATGMNTEAFF.

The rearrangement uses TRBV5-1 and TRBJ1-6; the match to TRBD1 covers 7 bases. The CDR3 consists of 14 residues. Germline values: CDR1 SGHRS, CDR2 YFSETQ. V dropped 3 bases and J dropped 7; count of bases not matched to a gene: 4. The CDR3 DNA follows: TGCGCCAGCAGCTGGGACAGCCCCAATTCACCCCTCCACTTT. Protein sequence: CASSWDSPNSPLHF.

CDR3 protein: CASSPSPYEQYF. CDR3 DNA: TGTGCCAGCAGCCCTTCACCCTACGAGCAGTACTTC. The genes are TRBV27 and TRBJ2-7, with D hard to call. V lost 6 bases to trimming and J lost 2 bases, with 8 bases between them. The CDR3 runs 12 residues. Germline loops: CDR1 MNHEY, CDR2 SMNVEV (reference sequence).

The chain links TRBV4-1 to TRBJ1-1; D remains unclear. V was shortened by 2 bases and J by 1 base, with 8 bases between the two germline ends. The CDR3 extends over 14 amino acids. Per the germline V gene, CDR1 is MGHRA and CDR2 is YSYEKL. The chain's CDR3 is CASSQPVSNTEAFF. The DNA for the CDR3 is TGCGCCAGCAGCCAACCCGTGTCGAACACTGAAGCTTTCTTT.

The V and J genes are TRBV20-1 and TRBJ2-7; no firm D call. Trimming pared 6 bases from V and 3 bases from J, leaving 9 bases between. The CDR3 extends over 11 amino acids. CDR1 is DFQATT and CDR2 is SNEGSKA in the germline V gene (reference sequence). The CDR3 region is CSAPKNYEQYF. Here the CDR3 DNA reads TGCAGTGCCCCAAAAAACTACGAGCAGTACTTC.

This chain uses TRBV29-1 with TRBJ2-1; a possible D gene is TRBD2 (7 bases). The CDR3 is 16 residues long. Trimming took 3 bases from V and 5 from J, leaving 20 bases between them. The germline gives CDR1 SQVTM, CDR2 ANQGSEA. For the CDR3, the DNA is TGCAGCGTTGATCGGAGAAGGGGGGGCCTGAACAATGAGCAGTTCTTC. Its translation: CSVDRRRGGLNNEQFF.